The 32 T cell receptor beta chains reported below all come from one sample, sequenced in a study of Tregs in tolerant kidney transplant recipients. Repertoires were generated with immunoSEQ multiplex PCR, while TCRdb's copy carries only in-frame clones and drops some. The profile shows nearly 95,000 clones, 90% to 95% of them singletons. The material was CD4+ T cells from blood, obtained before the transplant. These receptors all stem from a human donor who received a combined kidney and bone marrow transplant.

The CDR3 spells CASSLDWGDGYTF. The CDR3 DNA reads as TGTGCCAGCAGCTTGGATTGGGGGGATGGCTACACCTTC. The rearrangement uses TRBV5-6 and TRBJ1-2, with D possibly being TRBD1 (5 bases). CDR1 SGHDT and CDR2 YYEEEE come from the germline V gene. CDR3 size: 13 residues. Trimming removed 0 bases from V and 6 bases from J, with 9 bases in between.

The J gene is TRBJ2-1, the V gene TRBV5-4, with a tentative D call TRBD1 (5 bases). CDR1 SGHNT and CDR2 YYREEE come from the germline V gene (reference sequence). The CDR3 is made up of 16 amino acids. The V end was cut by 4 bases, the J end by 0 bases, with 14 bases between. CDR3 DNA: TGTGCCAGCAGCAGCTATCGACAGATCTCCTACAATGAGCAGTTCTTC. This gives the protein CASSSYRQISYNEQFF.

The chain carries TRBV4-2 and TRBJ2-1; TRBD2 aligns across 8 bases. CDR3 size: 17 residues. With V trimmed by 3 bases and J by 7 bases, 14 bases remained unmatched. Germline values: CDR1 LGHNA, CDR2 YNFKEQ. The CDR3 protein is CASSHATGTRGRNEQFF. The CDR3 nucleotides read TGTGCCAGCAGCCACGCGACCGGGACTAGAGGAAGGAATGAGCAGTTCTTC.

CDR3 DNA: TGTGCCAGCAGTGAAATGAACAGCTACAATGAGCAGTTCTTC. Protein product: CASSEMNSYNEQFF. The rearrangement uses TRBV2 and TRBJ2-1; no definite D call. This CDR3 spans 14 amino acids. Looked up from germline, CDR1 is SNHLY and CDR2 is FYNNEI. The V end was cut by 2 bases, the J end by 3 bases, with 8 bases between.

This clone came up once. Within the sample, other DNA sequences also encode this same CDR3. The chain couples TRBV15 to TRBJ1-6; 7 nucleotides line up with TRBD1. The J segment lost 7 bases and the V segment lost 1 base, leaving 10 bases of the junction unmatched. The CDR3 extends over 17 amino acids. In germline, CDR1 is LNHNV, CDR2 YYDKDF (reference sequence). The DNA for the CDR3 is TGTGCCACCAGCAGAGTGGCGACCGGGACAGCAAATTCACCCCTCCACTTT. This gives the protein CATSRVATGTANSPLHF. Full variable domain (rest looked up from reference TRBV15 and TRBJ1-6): DAMVIQNPRYQVTQFGKPVTLSCSQTLNHNVMYWYQQKSSQAPKLLFHYYDKDFNNEADTPDNFQSRRPNTSFCFLDIRSPGLGDTAMYLCATSRVATGTANSPLHFGNGTRLTVT.

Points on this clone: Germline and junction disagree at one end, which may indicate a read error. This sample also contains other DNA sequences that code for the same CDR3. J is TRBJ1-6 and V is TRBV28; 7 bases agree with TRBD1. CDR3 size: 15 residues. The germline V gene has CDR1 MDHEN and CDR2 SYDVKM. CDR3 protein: CASSLGDRDYSPLHF. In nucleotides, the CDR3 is TGTGCCAGCAGTTTGGGAGACAGGGATTATTCCCCCCTCCACTTT.

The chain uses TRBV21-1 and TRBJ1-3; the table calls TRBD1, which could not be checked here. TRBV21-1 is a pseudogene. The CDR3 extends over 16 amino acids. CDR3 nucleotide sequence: TGTGCCAGCAGCATGACAGGGTCTAGCTCTGGAAACACCATATATTTT. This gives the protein CASSMTGSSSGNTIYF.

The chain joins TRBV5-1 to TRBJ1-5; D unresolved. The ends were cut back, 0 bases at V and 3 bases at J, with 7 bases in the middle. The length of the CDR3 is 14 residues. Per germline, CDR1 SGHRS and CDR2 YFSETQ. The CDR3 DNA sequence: TGCGCCAGCAGCTTGGACAGCATCAATCAGCCCCAGCATTTT. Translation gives CASSLDSINQPQHF.

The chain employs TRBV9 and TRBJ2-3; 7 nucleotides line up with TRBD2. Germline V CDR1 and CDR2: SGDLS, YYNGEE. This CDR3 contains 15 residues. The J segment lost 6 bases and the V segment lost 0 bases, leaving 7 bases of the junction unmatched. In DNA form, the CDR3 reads TGTGCCAGCAGCGTAGAGGGGCTAGCGGCGGATACGCAGTATTTT. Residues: CASSVEGLAADTQYF. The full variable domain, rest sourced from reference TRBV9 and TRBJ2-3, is DSGVTQTPKHLITATGQRVTLRCSPRSGDLSVYWYQQSLDQGLQFLIQYYNGEERAKGNILERFSAQQFPDLHSELNLSSLELGDSALYFCASSVEGLAADTQYFGPGTRLTVL.

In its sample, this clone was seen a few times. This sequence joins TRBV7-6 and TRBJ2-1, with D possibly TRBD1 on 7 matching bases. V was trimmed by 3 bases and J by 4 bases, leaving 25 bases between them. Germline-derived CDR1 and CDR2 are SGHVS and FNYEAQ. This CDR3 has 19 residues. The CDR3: CASSLTGNAGLLFYNEQFF. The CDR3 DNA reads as TGTGCCAGCAGCTTGACAGGGAACGCGGGACTGTTATTTTACAATGAGCAGTTCTTC. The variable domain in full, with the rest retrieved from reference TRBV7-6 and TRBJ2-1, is GAGVSQSPRYKVTKRGQDVALRCDPISGHVSLYWYRQALGQGPEFLTYFNYEAQQDKSGLPNDRFSAERPEGSISTLTIQRTEQRDSAMYRCASSLTGNAGLLFYNEQFFGPGTRLTVL.

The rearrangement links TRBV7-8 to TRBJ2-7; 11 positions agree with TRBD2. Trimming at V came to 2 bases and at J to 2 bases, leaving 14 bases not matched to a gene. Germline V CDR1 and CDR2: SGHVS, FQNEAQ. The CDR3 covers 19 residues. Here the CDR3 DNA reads TGTGCCAGCAGCTTACCGACTAGCGGGGCGCCCTTGAGTGCCTACGAGCAGTACTTC. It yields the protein CASSLPTSGAPLSAYEQYF.

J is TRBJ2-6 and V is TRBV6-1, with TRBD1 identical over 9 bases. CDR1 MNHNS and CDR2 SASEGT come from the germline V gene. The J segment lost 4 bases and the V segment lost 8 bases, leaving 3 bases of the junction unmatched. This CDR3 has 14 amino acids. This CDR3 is CASGQGSGANVLTF. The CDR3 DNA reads TGTGCCAGCGGACAGGGGTCCGGGGCCAACGTCCTGACTTTC.

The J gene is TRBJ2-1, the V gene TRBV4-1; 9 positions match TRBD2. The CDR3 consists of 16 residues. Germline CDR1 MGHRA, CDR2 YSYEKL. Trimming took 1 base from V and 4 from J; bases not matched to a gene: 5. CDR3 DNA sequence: TGCGCCAGCAGCCAAGTAGGTAGCGGGGGATACAATGAGCAGTTCTTC. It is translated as CASSQVGSGGYNEQFF.

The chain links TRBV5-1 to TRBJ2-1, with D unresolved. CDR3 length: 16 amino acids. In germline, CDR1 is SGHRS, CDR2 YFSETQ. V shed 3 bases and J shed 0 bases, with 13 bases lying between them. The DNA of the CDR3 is TGCGCCAGCAGCTACCTTCCGGGTAGCTCCTACAATGAGCAGTTCTTC. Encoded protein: CASSYLPGSSYNEQFF.

CDR3 nucleotides: TGTGCCAGCAGCGGGGGCAATCAGCCCCAGCATTTT. Translation: CASSGGNQPQHF. The chain joins TRBV2 to TRBJ1-5; D is unclear. Germline V CDR1 and CDR2: SNHLY, FYNNEI. V lost 6 bases and J 2 bases, leaving 5 bases between the germline ends. CDR3 length equals 12 residues.

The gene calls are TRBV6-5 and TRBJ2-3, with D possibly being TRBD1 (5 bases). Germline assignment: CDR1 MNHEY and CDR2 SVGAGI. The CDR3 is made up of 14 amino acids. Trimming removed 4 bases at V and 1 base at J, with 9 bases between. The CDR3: CASSLQAGTDTQYF. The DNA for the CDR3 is TGTGCCAGCAGTTTACAGGCCGGCACAGATACGCAGTATTTT.

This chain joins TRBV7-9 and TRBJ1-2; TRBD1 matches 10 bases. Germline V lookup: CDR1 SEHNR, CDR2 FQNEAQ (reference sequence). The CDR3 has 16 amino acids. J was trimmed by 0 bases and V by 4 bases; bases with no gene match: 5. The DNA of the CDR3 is TGTGCCAGCAGCTCAGACAGGGGGCGATCTAACTATGGCTACACCTTC. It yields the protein CASSSDRGRSNYGYTF.

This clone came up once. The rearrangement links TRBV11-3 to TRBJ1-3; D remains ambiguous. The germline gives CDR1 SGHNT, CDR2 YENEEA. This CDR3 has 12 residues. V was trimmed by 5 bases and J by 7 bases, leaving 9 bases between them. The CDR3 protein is CASSPAGNTIYF. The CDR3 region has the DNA TGTGCCAGCAGCCCCGCGGGTAACACCATATATTTT. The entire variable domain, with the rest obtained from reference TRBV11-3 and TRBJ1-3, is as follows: EAGVVQSPRYKIIEKKQPVAFWCNPISGHNTLYWYLQNLGQGPELLIRYENEEAVDDSQLPKDRFSAERLKGVDSTLKIQPAELGDSAVYLCASSPAGNTIYFGEGSWLTVV.

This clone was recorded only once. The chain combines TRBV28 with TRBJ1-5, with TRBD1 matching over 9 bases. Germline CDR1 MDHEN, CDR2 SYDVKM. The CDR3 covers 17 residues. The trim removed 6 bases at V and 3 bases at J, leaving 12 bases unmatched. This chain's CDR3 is CASSPSPGQGVNQPQHF. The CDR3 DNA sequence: TGTGCCAGCAGCCCAAGTCCGGGACAGGGTGTCAATCAGCCCCAGCATTTT.

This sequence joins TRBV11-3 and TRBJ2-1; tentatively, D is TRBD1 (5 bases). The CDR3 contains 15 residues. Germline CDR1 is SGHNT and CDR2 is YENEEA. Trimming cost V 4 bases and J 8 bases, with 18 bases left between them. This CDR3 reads CASSSKGHAFYEQFF. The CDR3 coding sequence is TGTGCCAGCAGCTCTAAAGGACATGCCTTCTATGAGCAGTTCTTC.

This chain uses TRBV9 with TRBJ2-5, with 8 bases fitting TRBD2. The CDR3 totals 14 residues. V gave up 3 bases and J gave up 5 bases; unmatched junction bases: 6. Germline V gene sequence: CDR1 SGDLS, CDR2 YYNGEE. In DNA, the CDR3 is TGTGCCAGCAGCGCGACTAGCGTTTCGGAGACCCAGTACTTC. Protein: CASSATSVSETQYF.

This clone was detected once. Written as DNA, the CDR3 is TGTGCCAGCAGTGAGTGGCAGGTGACAGATACGCAGTATTTT. This sequence encodes CASSEWQVTDTQYF. The genes are TRBV6-1 and TRBJ2-3; no definite D call. The CDR3 has 14 residues. Trimming stripped 3 bases from V and 3 bases from J, with 10 bases between. Looked up from germline, CDR1 is MNHNS and CDR2 is SASEGT.

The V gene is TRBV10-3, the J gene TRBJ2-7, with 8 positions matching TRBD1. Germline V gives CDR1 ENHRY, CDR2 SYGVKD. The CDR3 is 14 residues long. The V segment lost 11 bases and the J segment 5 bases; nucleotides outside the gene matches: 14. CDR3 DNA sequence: TGTGCCGTAACCCCCGGGACAGGTTCCCACGAGCAGTACTTC. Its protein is CAVTPGTGSHEQYF.

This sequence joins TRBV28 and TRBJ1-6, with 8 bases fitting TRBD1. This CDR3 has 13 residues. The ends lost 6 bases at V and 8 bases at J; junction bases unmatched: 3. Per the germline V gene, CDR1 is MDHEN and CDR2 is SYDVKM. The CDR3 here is CASRTGADSPLHF. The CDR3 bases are TGTGCCAGCAGGACAGGGGCGGATTCACCCCTCCACTTT.

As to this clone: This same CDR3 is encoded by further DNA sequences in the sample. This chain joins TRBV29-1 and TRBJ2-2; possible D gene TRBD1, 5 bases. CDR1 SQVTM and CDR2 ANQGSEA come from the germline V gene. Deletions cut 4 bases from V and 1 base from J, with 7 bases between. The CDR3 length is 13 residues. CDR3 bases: TGCAGCGTTGGGCAGGGGAACACCGGGGAGCTGTTTTTT. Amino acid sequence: CSVGQGNTGELFF.

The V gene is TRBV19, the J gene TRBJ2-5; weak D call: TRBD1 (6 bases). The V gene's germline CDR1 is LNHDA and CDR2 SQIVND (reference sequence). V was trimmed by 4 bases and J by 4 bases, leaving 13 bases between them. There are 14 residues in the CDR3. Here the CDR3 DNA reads TGTGCCAGTAGTAATTCCAGGGGACGAGAGACCCAGTACTTC. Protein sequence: CASSNSRGRETQYF.

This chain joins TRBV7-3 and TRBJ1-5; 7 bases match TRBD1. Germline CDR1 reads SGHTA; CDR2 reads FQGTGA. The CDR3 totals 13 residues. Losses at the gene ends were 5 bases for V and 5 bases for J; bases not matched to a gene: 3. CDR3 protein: CASSLDRDQPQHF. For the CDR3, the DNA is TGTGCCAGCAGCCTCGACAGGGATCAGCCCCAGCATTTT.

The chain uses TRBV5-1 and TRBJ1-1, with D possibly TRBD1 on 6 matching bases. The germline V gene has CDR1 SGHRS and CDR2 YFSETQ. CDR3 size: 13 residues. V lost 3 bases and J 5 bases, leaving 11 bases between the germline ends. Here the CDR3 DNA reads TGCGCCAGCAGCTCGACAGGATCGACTGAAGCTTTCTTT. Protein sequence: CASSSTGSTEAFF. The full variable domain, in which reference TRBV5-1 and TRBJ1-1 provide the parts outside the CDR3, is KAGVTQTPRYLIKTRGQQVTLSCSPISGHRSVSWYQQTPGQGLQFLFEYFSETQRNKGNFPGRFSGRQFSNSRSEMNVSTLELGDSALYLCASSSTGSTEAFFGQGTRLTVV.

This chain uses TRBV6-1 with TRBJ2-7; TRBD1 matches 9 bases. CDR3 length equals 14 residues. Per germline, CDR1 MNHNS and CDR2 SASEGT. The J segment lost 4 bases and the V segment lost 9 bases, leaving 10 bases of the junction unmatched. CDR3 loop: CASSVTGTGYEQYF. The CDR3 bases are TGTGCCAGTTCCGTTACCGGGACAGGGTACGAGCAGTACTTC.

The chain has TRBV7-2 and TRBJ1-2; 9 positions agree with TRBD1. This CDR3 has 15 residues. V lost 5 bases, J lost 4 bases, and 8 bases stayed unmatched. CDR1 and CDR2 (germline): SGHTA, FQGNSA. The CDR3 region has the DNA TGTGCCAGCAGCGAAGGGACAGGGAGAGGCTATGGCTACACCTTC. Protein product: CASSEGTGRGYGYTF.

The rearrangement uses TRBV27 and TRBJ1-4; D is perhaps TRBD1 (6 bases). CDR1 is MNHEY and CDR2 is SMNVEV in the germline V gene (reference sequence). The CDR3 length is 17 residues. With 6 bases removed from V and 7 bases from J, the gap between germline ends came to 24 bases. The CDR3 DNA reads TGTGCCAGCAGCCCTTACTACGTACAGGGTCGGGTTGAAAAACTGTTTTTT. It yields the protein CASSPYYVQGRVEKLFF.

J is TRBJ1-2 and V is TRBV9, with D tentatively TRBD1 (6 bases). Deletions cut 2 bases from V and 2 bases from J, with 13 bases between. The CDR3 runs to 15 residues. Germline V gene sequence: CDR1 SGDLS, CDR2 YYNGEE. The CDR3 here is CASSVLTGVNYGYTF. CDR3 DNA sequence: TGTGCCAGCAGCGTGCTGACAGGCGTCAACTATGGCTACACCTTC.